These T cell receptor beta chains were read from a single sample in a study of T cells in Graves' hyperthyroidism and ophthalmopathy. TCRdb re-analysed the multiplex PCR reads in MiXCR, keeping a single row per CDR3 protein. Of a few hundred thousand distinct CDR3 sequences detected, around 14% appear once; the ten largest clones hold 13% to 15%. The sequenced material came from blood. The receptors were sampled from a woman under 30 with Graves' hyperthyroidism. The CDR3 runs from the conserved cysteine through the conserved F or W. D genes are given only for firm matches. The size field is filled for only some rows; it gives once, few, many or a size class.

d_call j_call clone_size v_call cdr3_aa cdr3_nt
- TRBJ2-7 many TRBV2 CASSQKWGYEQYF TGTGCCAGCAGTCAAAAGTGGGGCTACGAGCAGTACTTC
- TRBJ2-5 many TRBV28 CASSFGSPKGQYF TGTGCCAGCAGTTTCGGTTCCCCAAAAGGCCAGTACTTC
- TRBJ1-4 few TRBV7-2 CASSSGGERKLFF TGTGCCAGCAGCAGCGGGGGGGAAAGGAAACTGTTTTTT
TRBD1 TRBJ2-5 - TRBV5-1 CASSLEGQGAKSYQETQYF TGCGCCAGCAGCTTGGAAGGACAGGGGGCAAAGTCGTACCAAGAGACCCAGTACTTC
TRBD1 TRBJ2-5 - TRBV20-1 CSAVRRQGAFLETQYF TGCAGTGCCGTCCGGAGACAGGGGGCTTTCTTGGAGACCCAGTACTTC
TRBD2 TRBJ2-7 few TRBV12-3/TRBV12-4 CASSLLLLAGSHEQYF TGTGCCAGCAGTTTATTATTACTAGCGGGGTCCCACGAGCAGTACTTC
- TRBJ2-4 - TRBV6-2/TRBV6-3 CASSSLLTDLAKNIQYF TGTGCCAGCAGTTCTCTCTTGACAGACCTAGCCAAAAACATTCAGTACTTC
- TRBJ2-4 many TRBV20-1 CSAIGPGPNIQYF TGCAGTGCTATTGGGCCTGGTCCAAACATTCAGTACTTC
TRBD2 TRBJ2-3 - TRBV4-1 CASSSFGTSVPLTDTQYF TGCGCCAGCAGCTCATTCGGGACTAGCGTACCTCTCACAGATACGCAGTATTTT
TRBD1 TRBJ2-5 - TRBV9 CASSPSTRDRREQETQYF TGTGCCAGCAGCCCAAGTACCAGGGACAGGAGAGAACAAGAGACCCAGTACTTC
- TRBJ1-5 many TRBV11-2 CASSLAGVWRQPQHF TGTGCCAGCAGCTTAGCAGGGGTATGGCGTCAGCCCCAGCATTTT
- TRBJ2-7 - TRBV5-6 CASSLVDNNEQYF TGTGCCAGCAGCTTGGTGGACAACAACGAGCAGTACTTC
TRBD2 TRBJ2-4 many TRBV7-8 CASSLDYFRRERVKNIQYF TGTGCCAGCAGCTTAGATTATTTTAGGCGGGAGAGGGTCAAAAACATTCAGTACTTC
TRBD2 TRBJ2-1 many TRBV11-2 CASSFKGLAGDNEQFF TGTGCCAGCAGCTTTAAGGGACTAGCGGGAGACAATGAGCAGTTCTTC
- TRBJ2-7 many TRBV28 CASRRQIYEQYF TGTGCCAGCAGACGACAGATTTACGAGCAGTACTTC
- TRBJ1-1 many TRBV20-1 CSARAPGPNTEAFF TGCAGTGCTAGAGCCCCGGGACCGAACACTGAAGCTTTCTTT
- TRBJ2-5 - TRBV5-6 CASSSAFAPGKEETQYF TGTGCCAGCAGCTCGGCGTTTGCACCGGGAAAGGAAGAGACCCAGTACTTC
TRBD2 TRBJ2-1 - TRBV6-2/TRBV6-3 CASSYRGVAVYNEQFF TGTGCCAGCAGTTACCGGGGGGTAGCGGTTTACAATGAGCAGTTCTTC
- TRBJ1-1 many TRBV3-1 CASSHDSLMNTEAFF TGTGCCAGCAGCCATGACAGTCTTATGAACACTGAAGCTTTCTTT
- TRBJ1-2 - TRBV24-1 CATSDPASGPRGYTF TGTGCCACCAGTGACCCCGCGAGCGGGCCACGGGGCTACACCTTC
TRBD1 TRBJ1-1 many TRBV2 CASSAGQLRAFF TGTGCCAGCAGTGCGGGACAGCTCCGAGCTTTCTTT
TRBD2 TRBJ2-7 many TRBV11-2 CASSLEASGVYYEQYF TGTGCCAGCAGCTTAGAGGCTAGCGGGGTCTACTACGAGCAGTACTTC
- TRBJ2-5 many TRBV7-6 CASRRGETQYF TGTGCCAGCAGACGAGGGGAGACCCAGTACTTC
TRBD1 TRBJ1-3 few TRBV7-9 CASSWGTGNSGNTIYF TGTGCCAGCAGCTGGGGGACAGGGAACTCTGGAAACACCATATATTTT
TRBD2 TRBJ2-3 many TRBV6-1 CASSESAGGTDTQYF TGTGCCAGCAGTGAATCGGCGGGGGGGACGGATACGCAGTATTTT
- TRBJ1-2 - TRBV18 CASSPTNRQILYGYTF TGTGCCAGCTCACCAACGAATAGACAGATTCTCTATGGCTACACCTTC
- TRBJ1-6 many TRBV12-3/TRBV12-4 CASSSQGEQPISPLHF TGTGCCAGCAGTTCACAGGGAGAACAACCCATTTCACCCCTCCACTTT
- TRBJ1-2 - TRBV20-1 CSAGDRQTYGYTF TGCAGTGCAGGGGACCGGCAGACCTATGGCTACACCTTC
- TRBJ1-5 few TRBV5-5 CASSPQGPHQPQHF TGTGCCAGCAGCCCCCAGGGCCCCCACCAGCCCCAGCATTTT
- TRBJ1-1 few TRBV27 CASSFSLSSPEAFF TGTGCCAGCAGTTTTTCCCTCAGTAGCCCTGAAGCTTTCTTT
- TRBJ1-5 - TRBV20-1 CSASQGVSQPQHF TGCAGTGCTAGTCAAGGGGTGAGCCAGCCCCAGCATTTT
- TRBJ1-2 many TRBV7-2 CASSLGGTKSYGYTF TGTGCCAGCAGCTTAGGTGGGACCAAGTCCTATGGCTACACCTTC
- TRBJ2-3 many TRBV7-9 CASSLWRRRGLDTQYF TGTGCCAGCAGCTTATGGAGGCGGCGGGGGCTAGATACGCAGTATTTT
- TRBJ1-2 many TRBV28 CASSLPPSYGYTF TGTGCCAGCAGTTTACCCCCATCCTATGGCTACACCTTC
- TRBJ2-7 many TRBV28 CATNPTGSSYEQYF TGTGCCACAAACCCTACAGGGAGCTCCTACGAGCAGTACTTC
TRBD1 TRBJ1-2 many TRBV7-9 CASSLRTGGYGYTF TGTGCCAGCAGCTTACGGACAGGGGGCTATGGCTACACCTTC
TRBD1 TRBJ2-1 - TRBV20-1 CSAVTGTAHNEQFF TGCAGTGCCGTAACCGGGACAGCTCACAATGAGCAGTTCTTC
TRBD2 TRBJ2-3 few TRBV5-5 CASSLKLAVTDTQYF TGTGCCAGCAGCTTGAAACTAGCGGTCACAGATACGCAGTATTTT
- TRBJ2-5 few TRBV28 CASSFMSRSYF TGTGCCAGCAGCTTCATGTCGAGATCTTACTTC
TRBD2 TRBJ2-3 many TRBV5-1 CASSSLAGGGDTQYF TGCGCCAGCAGCTCTCTAGCGGGAGGGGGAGATACGCAGTATTTT
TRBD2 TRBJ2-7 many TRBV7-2 CASRLSGGAHEQYF TGTGCCAGCAGACTTAGCGGGGGGGCCCACGAGCAGTACTTC
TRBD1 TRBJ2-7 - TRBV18 CASSRLGTDSYEQYF TGTGCCAGCTCACGCCTGGGGACAGACTCCTACGAGCAGTACTTC
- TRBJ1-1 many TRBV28 CASSQGRWTEAFF TGTGCCAGCAGCCAAGGTAGATGGACTGAAGCTTTCTTT
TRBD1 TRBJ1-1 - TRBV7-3 CASREQGAKWDTEAFF TGTGCCAGCAGGGAACAGGGGGCTAAATGGGACACTGAAGCTTTCTTT
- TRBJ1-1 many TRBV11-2 CASSRPGTPDEAFF TGTGCCAGCAGCCGCCCCGGGACACCGGATGAAGCTTTCTTT
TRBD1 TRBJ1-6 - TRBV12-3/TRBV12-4 CASSAEGFGTGERSPLHF TGTGCCAGCAGTGCTGAAGGGTTTGGGACAGGGGAGCGTTCACCCCTCCACTTT